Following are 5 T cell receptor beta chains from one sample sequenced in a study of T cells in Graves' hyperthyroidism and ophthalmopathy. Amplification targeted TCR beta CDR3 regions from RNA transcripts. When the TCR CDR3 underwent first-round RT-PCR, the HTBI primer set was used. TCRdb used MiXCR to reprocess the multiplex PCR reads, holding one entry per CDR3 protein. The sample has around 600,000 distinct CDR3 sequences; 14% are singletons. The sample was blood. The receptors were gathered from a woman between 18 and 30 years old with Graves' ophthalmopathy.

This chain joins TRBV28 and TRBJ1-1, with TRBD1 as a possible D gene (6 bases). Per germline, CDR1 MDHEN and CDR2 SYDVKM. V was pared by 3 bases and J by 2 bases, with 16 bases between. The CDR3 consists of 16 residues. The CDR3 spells CASSFGGGQRNTEAFF. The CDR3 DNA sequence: TGTGCCAGCAGTTTTGGGGGGGGACAACGAAACACTGAAGCTTTCTTT.

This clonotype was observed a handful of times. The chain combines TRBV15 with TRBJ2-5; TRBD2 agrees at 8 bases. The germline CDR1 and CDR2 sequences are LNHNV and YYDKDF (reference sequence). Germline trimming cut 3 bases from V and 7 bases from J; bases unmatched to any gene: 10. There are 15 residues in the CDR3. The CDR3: CATSSGGGRMGTQYF. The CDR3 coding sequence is TGTGCCACCAGCAGCGGGGGGGGCCGGATGGGGACCCAGTACTTC. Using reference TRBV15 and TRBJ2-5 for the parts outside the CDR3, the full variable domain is DAMVIQNPRYQVTQFGKPVTLSCSQTLNHNVMYWYQQKSSQAPKLLFHYYDKDFNNEADTPDNFQSRRPNTSFCFLDIRSPGLGDTAMYLCATSSGGGRMGTQYFGPGTRLLVL.

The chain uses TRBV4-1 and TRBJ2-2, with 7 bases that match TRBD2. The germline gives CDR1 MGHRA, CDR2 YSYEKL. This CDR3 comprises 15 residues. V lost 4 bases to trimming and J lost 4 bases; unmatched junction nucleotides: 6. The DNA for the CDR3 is TGCGCCAGCAGCCTTAGCGGGTCGAGCACCGGGGAGCTGTTTTTT. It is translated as CASSLSGSSTGELFF.

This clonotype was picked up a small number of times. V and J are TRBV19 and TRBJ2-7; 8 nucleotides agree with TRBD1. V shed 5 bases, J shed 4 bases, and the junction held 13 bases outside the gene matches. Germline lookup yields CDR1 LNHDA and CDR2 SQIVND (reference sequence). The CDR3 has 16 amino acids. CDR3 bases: TGTGCCAGTAGTTTGAGGACAGGGAGATACGATTACGAGCAGTACTTC. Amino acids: CASSLRTGRYDYEQYF.

CDR3 bases: TGTGCCAGCAGTTATAGCGGGGGCCTCGGGGAGCAGTACTTC. This gives the protein CASSYSGGLGEQYF. The chain carries TRBV6-9 and TRBJ2-7; the match to TRBD2 covers 8 bases. Germline CDR1 and CDR2: MNHGY and SVAAGI. The CDR3 covers 14 residues. The V and J ends lost 2 bases and 7 bases, in that order; junction bases with no gene match: 7.